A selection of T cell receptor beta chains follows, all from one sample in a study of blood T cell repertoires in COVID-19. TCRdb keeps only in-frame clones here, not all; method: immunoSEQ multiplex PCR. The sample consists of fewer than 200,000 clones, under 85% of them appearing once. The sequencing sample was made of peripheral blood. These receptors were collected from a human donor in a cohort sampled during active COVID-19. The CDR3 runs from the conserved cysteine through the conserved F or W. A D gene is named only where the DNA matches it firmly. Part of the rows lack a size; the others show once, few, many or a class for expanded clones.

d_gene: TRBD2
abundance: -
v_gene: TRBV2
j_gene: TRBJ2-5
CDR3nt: TGTGCCAGCAGTGCTGCGGGGGGGACCCAGTACTTC
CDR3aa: CASSAAGGTQYF

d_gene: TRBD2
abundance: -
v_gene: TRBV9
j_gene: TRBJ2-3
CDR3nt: TGTGCCAGCAGCGGCCAAAGGACTAGCGGCTCAGATACGCAGTATTTT
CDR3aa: CASSGQRTSGSDTQYF

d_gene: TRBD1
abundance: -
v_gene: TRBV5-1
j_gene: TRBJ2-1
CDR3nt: TGCGCCAGCAGCTTGAGTACAGGGGACAATGAGCAGTTCTTC
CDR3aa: CASSLSTGDNEQFF

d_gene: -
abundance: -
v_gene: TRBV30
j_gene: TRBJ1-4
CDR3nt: TGTGCCTGGAGTGTACGACAGCTCACGAGTGAAAAACTGTTTTTT
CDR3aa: CAWSVRQLTSEKLFF

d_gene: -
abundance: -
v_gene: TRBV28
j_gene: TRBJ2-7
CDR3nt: TGTGCCAGCAGTTCCCTACCCCGGGACTTTGAAGACGAGCAGTACTTC
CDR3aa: CASSSLPRDFEDEQYF

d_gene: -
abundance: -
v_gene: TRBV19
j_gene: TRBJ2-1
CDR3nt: TGTGCCAGTAGATTCGACAGGAGCTCCTACAATGAGCAGTTCTTC
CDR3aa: CASRFDRSSYNEQFF

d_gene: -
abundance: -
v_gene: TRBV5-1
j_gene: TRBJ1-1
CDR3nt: TGCGCCAGCAGCTCGGCGAGGGAGGGAAACACTGAAGCTTTCTTT
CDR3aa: CASSSAREGNTEAFF

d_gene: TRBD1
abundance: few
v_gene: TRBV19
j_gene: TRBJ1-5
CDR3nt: TGTGCCAGTAGTGGTCCCTGGACAGGGGGATTGGATCAGCCCCAGCATTTT
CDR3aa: CASSGPWTGGLDQPQHF

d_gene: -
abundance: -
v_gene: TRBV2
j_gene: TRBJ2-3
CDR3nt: TGTGCCAGCAGTGGCACTCCTGCTAGCACAGATACGCAGTATTTT
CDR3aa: CASSGTPASTDTQYF

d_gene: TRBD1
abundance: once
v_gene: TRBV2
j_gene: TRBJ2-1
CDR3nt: TGTGCCAGCAGTCCCCGGACAGGGGTACGGAGTAGTGAGCAGTTCTTC
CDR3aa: CASSPRTGVRSSEQFF

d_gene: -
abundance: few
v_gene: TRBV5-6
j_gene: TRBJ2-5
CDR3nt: TGTGCCAGCAGCGGCGGGCCCCAAGAGACCCAGTACTTC
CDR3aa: CASSGGPQETQYF

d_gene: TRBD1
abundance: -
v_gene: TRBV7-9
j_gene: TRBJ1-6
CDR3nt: TGTGCCAGCAGCTTTGAGACAGGGGGCAATTCACCCCTCCACTTT
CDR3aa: CASSFETGGNSPLHF

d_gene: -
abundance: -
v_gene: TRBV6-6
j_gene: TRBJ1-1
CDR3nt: TGTGCCAGCAGTCCGCAGATGAACACTGAAGCTTTCTTT
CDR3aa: CASSPQMNTEAFF

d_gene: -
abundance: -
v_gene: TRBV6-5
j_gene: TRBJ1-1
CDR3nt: TGTGCCAGCAGTCCCGTCCAGGGCATCACTGAAGCTTTCTTT
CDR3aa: CASSPVQGITEAFF

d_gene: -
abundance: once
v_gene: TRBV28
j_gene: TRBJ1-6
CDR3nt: TGTGCCAGCAGCCCCCGGAGGGGCATCCACTTT
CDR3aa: CASSPRRGIHF

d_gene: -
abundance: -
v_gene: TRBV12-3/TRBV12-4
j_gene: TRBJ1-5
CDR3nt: TGTGCCAGCAGCGAGGGTCAGCCCCAGCATTTT
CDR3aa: CASSEGQPQHF

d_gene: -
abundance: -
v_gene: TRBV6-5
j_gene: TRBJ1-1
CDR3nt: TGTGCCAGCGCCAGGGTCCCGAACACTGAAGCTTTCTTT
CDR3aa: CASARVPNTEAFF

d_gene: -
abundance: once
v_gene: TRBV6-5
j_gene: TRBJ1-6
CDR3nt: TGTGCCAGCAGTTACCAGGGATCTCCCTATAATTCACCCCTCCACTTT
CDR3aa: CASSYQGSPYNSPLHF

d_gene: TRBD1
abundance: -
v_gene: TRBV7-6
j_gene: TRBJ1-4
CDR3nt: TGTGCCAGCAGTCTAATGGGACAGGGGTCTGAAAAACTGTTTTTT
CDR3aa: CASSLMGQGSEKLFF

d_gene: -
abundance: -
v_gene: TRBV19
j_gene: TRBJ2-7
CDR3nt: TGTGCCAGTAGCACAGGATTTGGGCTCTACGAGCAGTACTTC
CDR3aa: CASSTGFGLYEQYF

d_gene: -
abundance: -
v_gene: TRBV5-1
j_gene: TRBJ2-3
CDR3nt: TGCGCCAGCAGCTCTTCCGGGAGACTCAGCACAGATACGCAGTATTTT
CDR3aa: CASSSSGRLSTDTQYF

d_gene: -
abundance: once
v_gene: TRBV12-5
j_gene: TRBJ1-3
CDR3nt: TGTGCTAGTGGTTTGGAAGAGGTATTCTCTGGAAACACCATATATTTT
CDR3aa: CASGLEEVFSGNTIYF

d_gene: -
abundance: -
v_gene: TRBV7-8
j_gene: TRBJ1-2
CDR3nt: TGTGCCAGCAGCTTAGCGCGGGTGGAATTCCGCTATGGCTACACCTTC
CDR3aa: CASSLARVEFRYGYTF

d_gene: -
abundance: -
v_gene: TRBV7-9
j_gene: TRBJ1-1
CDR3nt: TGTGCCAGCAGCTTATCTAGAACTGAAGCTTTCTTT
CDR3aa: CASSLSRTEAFF

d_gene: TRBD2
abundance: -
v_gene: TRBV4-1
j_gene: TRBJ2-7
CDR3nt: TGCGCCAGCAGCTCGGGACTAGCGGGGCCCTACGAGCAGTACTTC
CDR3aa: CASSSGLAGPYEQYF

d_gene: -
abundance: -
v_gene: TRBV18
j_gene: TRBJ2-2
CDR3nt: TGTGCCAGCTCACCACTCTTCACCGGGGAGCTGTTTTTT
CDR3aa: CASSPLFTGELFF

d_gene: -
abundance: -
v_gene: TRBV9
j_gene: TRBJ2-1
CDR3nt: TGTGCCAGCGCGTTAAACAATGAGCAGTTCTTC
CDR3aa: CASALNNEQFF

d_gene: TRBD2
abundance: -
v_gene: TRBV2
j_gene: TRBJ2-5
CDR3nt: TGTGCCAGCAGCAAATACGGTCTAGCGGGGGAGTACCAAGAGACCCAGTACTTC
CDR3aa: CASSKYGLAGEYQETQYF

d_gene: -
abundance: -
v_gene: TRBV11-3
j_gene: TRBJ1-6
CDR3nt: TGTGCCAGCAGCCCCAGGCAGGGGAATTCACCCCTCCACTTT
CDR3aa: CASSPRQGNSPLHF

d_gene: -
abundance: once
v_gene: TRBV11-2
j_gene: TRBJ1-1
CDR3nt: TGTGCCAGCAGCCTTGGGACATTTAAAGCTTTCTTT
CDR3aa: CASSLGTFKAFF

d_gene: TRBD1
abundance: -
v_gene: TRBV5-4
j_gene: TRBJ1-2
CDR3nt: TGTGCCAGCAGCTCCGGGACAGAAGGACACTATGGCTACACCTTC
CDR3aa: CASSSGTEGHYGYTF

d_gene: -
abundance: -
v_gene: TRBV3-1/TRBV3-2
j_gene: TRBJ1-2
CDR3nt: TGTGCCAGCAGCCAGCGAGGGCCGGAGTACTATGGCTACACCTTC
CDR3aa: CASSQRGPEYYGYTF

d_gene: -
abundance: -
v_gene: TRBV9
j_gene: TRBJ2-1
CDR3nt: TGTGCCAGCAGCGTGGGCAGCAGCTCCTACAATGAGCAGTTCTTC
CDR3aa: CASSVGSSSYNEQFF

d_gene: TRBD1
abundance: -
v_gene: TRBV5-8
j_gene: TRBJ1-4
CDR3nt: TGTGCCAGCAGCTTGGGAGGGACAGGGAATGAAAAACTGTTTTTT
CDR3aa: CASSLGGTGNEKLFF

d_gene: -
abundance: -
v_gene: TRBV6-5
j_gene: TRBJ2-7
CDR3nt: TGTGCCAGCAGTTACAAGGACAGCTCCTACGAGCAGTACTTC
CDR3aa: CASSYKDSSYEQYF

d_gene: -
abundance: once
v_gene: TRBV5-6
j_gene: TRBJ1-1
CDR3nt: TGTGCCAGCAGGGGGAGGCCGAACACTGAAGCTTTCTTT
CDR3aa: CASRGRPNTEAFF

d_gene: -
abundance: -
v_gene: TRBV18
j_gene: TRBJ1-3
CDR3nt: TGTGCCAGCTCACAGGGGCAGGCGTCTGGAAACACCATATATTTT
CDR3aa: CASSQGQASGNTIYF

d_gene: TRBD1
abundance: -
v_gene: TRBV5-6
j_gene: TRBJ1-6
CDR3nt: TGTGCCAGCAGCTCTGGGACAGGGGGTTATAATTCACCCCTCCACTTT
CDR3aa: CASSSGTGGYNSPLHF

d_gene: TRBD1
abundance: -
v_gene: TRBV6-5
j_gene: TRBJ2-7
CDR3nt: TGTGCCAGCAGTAGGGGGCAGGACTACGAGCAGTACTTC
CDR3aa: CASSRGQDYEQYF

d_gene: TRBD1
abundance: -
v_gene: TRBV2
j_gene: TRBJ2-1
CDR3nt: TGTGCCAGCAGTGGAGGACAGGGGTCGTATGAGCAGTTCTTC
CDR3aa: CASSGGQGSYEQFF

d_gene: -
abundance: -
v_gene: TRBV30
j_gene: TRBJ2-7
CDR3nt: TGTGCCTGGAGTGGGGACGGGGGACGGTACTACGAGCAGTACTTC
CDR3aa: CAWSGDGGRYYEQYF

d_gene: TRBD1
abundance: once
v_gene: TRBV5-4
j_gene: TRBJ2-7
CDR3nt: TGTGCCAGCAGCTCCCACAGTGGACAGGGCGAGCAGTACTTC
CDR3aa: CASSSHSGQGEQYF

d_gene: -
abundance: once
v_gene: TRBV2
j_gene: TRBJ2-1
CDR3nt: TGTGCCAGCAGTGCCGAAAGCCCCACCGAGCAGTTCTTC
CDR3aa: CASSAESPTEQFF